The rows below give T cell receptor beta chains drawn from one sample of a study of T cells in Graves' hyperthyroidism and ophthalmopathy. TCRdb recomputed calls from the multiplex PCR reads with MiXCR, one row per CDR3 protein. The sample lists about 520,000 distinct CDR3 sequences, around a quarter occurring once. The sequenced sample was blood. All receptors derive from a woman in her 30s with Graves' ophthalmopathy. CDR3s include the opening cysteine and the closing phenylalanine or tryptophan. Fields, in order: V gene, CDR3 protein.

v_gene: TRBV3-1
CDR3aa: CASSQDGGGTRGQYF

v_gene: TRBV20-1
CDR3aa: CSGRNIAGYETQYF

v_gene: TRBV5-8
CDR3aa: CASSTDRFGFGYTF

v_gene: TRBV5-1
CDR3aa: CASSSFPGQGNYGYTF

v_gene: TRBV20-1
CDR3aa: CSARGQQDTGELFF

v_gene: TRBV27
CDR3aa: CASSTLTGLEQYF

v_gene: TRBV27
CDR3aa: CASSPHDRERNGELLF

v_gene: TRBV11-2
CDR3aa: CASSSIRTSAHEQYF

v_gene: TRBV4-1
CDR3aa: CASSQEFSGFSYGYTF

v_gene: TRBV20-1
CDR3aa: CSAQGLGSLQETQYF

v_gene: TRBV24-1
CDR3aa: CATSDPRTGEETQYF

v_gene: TRBV12-3/TRBV12-4
CDR3aa: CASSFFPGELFF

v_gene: TRBV2
CDR3aa: CASQDTFHYEQYF

v_gene: TRBV2
CDR3aa: CASSDVLYSGRETQYF

v_gene: TRBV20-1
CDR3aa: CSASASGTSRQETQYF

v_gene: TRBV5-1
CDR3aa: CASSAGGAADEQYF

v_gene: TRBV19
CDR3aa: CASSIRASGVGETQYF

v_gene: TRBV12-3/TRBV12-4
CDR3aa: CASSGRDRGLQETQYF

v_gene: TRBV7-2
CDR3aa: CASSLSGLGGLVYNSPLHF

v_gene: TRBV12-3/TRBV12-4
CDR3aa: CASATRTGRQNIQYF

v_gene: TRBV28
CDR3aa: CASGKGAQPQHF

v_gene: TRBV19
CDR3aa: CASSIGRNRYTF